The rows below give T cell receptor beta chains drawn from one sample of a study of blood T cell repertoires in COVID-19. Assay used: immunoSEQ multiplex PCR; TCRdb lists only in-frame clones, some missing. The repertoire holds some 290,000 clones, with about nine tenths as singletons. The sequencing sample was made of peripheral blood. The receptors were gathered from a woman aged 25-40 years with COVID-19, enrolled during active disease. CDR3s include the opening cysteine and the closing phenylalanine or tryptophan. A D gene is named only where the DNA matches it firmly. Clone size appears in some rows only: once, few, many, or a class for an expanded clone.

J gene	D gene	V gene	clone size	CDR3 DNA	CDR3 protein
TRBJ2-3	.	TRBV6-5	.	TGTGCCAGCAGTTACAGCCCCCATAGCACAGATACGCAGTATTTT	CASSYSPHSTDTQYF
TRBJ2-7	.	TRBV4-1	once	TGCGCCAGCAGCCAAGATAGTCGGGCAGGGAACTACGAGCAGTACTTC	CASSQDSRAGNYEQYF
TRBJ2-7	TRBD1	TRBV6-7	.	TGTGCCAGCAGTTTCAATGTAGGAGGCCGGGACAGGGGGGTCGAGCAGTACTTC	CASSFNVGGRDRGVEQYF
TRBJ1-5	.	TRBV18	.	TGTGCCAGCTCACCATCCATTGCTTCGGCGGGCAATCAGCCCCAGCATTTT	CASSPSIASAGNQPQHF
TRBJ1-6	.	TRBV28	.	TGTGCCAGCGAGCGTTCGGGGGTTCCACCCCTCCACTTT	CASERSGVPPLHF
TRBJ1-6	.	TRBV6-5	.	TGTGCCAGCAGTTACTCGTCCGGACAGCCCCAATCACCCCTCCACTTT	CASSYSSGQPQSPLHF
TRBJ1-3	.	TRBV5-1	.	TGCGCCAGCAGCCTTCCCGCGCGGGGGGGCGCAAACACCATATATTTT	CASSLPARGGANTIYF
TRBJ2-7	TRBD1	TRBV30	.	TGTGCCTGGAGGCGGACAGGGGGCATCCTCTACGAGCAGTACTTC	CAWRRTGGILYEQYF
TRBJ2-3	TRBD1	TRBV15	.	TGTGCCACCAGCAAAGCACGGACAGGGGGGTCCGGGACGCAGTATTTT	CATSKARTGGSGTQYF
TRBJ1-2	.	TRBV13	.	TGTGCCAGCAGCCCCACCGGGGGTAACTATGGCTACACCTTC	CASSPTGGNYGYTF
TRBJ2-4	.	TRBV15	.	TGTGCCACCAGCAGAGACACCGGAAACATTCAGTACTTC	CATSRDTGNIQYF
TRBJ2-3	.	TRBV29-1	.	TGCAGCGGCGACGGGGGTAACACAGATACGCAGTATTTT	CSGDGGNTDTQYF
TRBJ1-5	.	TRBV6-1	.	TGTGCCAGCAGTGAAAGCCCAGGGGTACAGCCCCAGCATTTT	CASSESPGVQPQHF
TRBJ1-2	.	TRBV6-5	.	TGTGCCAGCGCCGTTAGGGGGAGGGGCTATGGCTACACCTTC	CASAVRGRGYGYTF
TRBJ1-2	.	TRBV29-1	.	TGCAGCGTTGATGAGGCGGAGTATGGCTACACCTTC	CSVDEAEYGYTF
TRBJ2-3	.	TRBV5-1	.	TGCGCCAGCAGCCCAGGGGGGTTTGCAGATACGCAGTATTTT	CASSPGGFADTQYF
TRBJ2-7	.	TRBV28	.	TGTGCCAGCAGTTTAGGGTTGGTTTGGAGGGGGCGGTACGAGCAGTACTTC	CASSLGLVWRGRYEQYF
TRBJ1-4	.	TRBV5-1	.	TGCGCCAGCAGCTTGGTAACAGGGAATGAAAAACTGTTTTTT	CASSLVTGNEKLFF
TRBJ2-7	TRBD1	TRBV4-1	.	TGCGCCAGCAGCCCCTTCCCCGCGGGACAGGGAACAGGCGAGCAGTACTTC	CASSPFPAGQGTGEQYF
TRBJ1-6	.	TRBV6-1	.	TGTGCCAGCAGTGAATGGACAGTGGACGATTCACCCCTCCACTTT	CASSEWTVDDSPLHF
TRBJ2-7	TRBD1	TRBV18	.	TGTGCCAGCTCACCGGGGACAGGGGCTTTGAACGAGCAGTACTTC	CASSPGTGALNEQYF
TRBJ1-2	.	TRBV5-3	.	TGTGCCAGAACCCCCGGTTGGAGACAGAGTTATGGCTACACCTTC	CARTPGWRQSYGYTF
TRBJ2-1	TRBD2	TRBV12-3/TRBV12-4	.	TGTGCCAGCAGGACTAGCGGGGGGGGTGAGCAGTTCTTC	CASRTSGGGEQFF
TRBJ2-1	TRBD1	TRBV18	once	TGTGCCAGCTCACCAGGGACAGGTAGGGAGCAGTTCTTC	CASSPGTGREQFF
TRBJ2-1	.	TRBV2	.	TGTGCCAGCAGTGAAATGGGGCCACGATCTTACAATGAGCAGTTCTTC	CASSEMGPRSYNEQFF
TRBJ2-7	.	TRBV12-3/TRBV12-4	.	TGTGCCAGCAGTTTAAGGCGGGAGCAGTACTTC	CASSLRREQYF
TRBJ2-7	TRBD1	TRBV11-2	.	TGTGCCAGCAGCTTCACAGGGGCCCACGAGCAGTACTTC	CASSFTGAHEQYF
TRBJ2-7	.	TRBV7-9	.	TGTGCCAGCAGCTTAGTGGGGGCCCACGAGCAGTACTTC	CASSLVGAHEQYF
TRBJ2-1	TRBD2	TRBV5-1	.	TGCGCCAGCAGCCGAGGACGGACTAGCGGGGGGGTGTGGAATGAGCAGTTCTTC	CASSRGRTSGGVWNEQFF
TRBJ1-2	.	TRBV28	.	TGTGCCTCCGGGGGGTCAAACTATGGCTACACCTTC	CASGGSNYGYTF
TRBJ2-3	TRBD1	TRBV9	once	TGTGCCAGCAGCCCCTCGGGACAGCCCACAGATACGCAGTATTTT	CASSPSGQPTDTQYF
TRBJ1-6	.	TRBV11-2	.	TGTGCCAGCAGCTTATATATAGGAAGGGGGAATTCACCCCTCCACTTT	CASSLYIGRGNSPLHF
TRBJ2-2	TRBD2	TRBV4-1	.	TGCGCCAGCAGCCAAGATGCAGCGGGGGGGACCGGGGAGCTGTTTTTT	CASSQDAAGGTGELFF
TRBJ2-4	.	TRBV14	.	TGTGCCAGCAGCTCCCTGCGCCAAAAAAACATTCAGTACTTC	CASSSLRQKNIQYF
TRBJ1-5	TRBD1	TRBV29-1	.	TGCAGTTGGTCCGGGACAGGGGGTCAGCCCCAGCATTTT	CSWSGTGGQPQHF
TRBJ1-2	TRBD1	TRBV18	.	TGTGCCAGCTCACACCGCGATAACAGGGGAGGCTACACCTTC	CASSHRDNRGGYTF
TRBJ2-3	TRBD1	TRBV27	.	TGTGCCAGCAGTCAGCCCACCACAGGGGGCTTAGGAGATACGCAGTATTTT	CASSQPTTGGLGDTQYF
TRBJ2-7	.	TRBV23-1	.	TGCGCCAGCAGTCGGAGGGAGAAACACTACGAGCAGTACTTC	CASSRREKHYEQYF
TRBJ2-1	TRBD1	TRBV5-6	.	TGTGCCAGCAGCCCGCGGGACAGGGTCTACAATGAGCAGTTCTTC	CASSPRDRVYNEQFF
TRBJ2-2	.	TRBV18	once	TGTGCCAGCTCACCACGTAGCACCGGGGAGCTGTTTTTT	CASSPRSTGELFF
TRBJ1-5	TRBD1	TRBV18	.	TGTGCCAGCTCACCCTTGTCCCGGGACAGTTTTGTCATGCCCCAGCATTTT	CASSPLSRDSFVMPQHF
TRBJ2-7	TRBD2	TRBV30	.	TGTGCCTGGAGTGCGGGGGGGCACTACGAGCAGTACTTC	CAWSAGGHYEQYF
TRBJ2-5	TRBD2	TRBV7-9	.	TGTGCCAGCAGCCCCGCGGGGGGCGGGGAGACCCAGTACTTC	CASSPAGGGETQYF
TRBJ2-1	.	TRBV6-2/TRBV6-3	.	TGTGCCAGCAGTCCACGGGGGGCAGGGAATGAGCAGTTCTTC	CASSPRGAGNEQFF
TRBJ1-2	.	TRBV5-6	.	TGTGCCAGCAGCTTGGAGGGGGGGCTCTATGGCTACACCTTC	CASSLEGGLYGYTF